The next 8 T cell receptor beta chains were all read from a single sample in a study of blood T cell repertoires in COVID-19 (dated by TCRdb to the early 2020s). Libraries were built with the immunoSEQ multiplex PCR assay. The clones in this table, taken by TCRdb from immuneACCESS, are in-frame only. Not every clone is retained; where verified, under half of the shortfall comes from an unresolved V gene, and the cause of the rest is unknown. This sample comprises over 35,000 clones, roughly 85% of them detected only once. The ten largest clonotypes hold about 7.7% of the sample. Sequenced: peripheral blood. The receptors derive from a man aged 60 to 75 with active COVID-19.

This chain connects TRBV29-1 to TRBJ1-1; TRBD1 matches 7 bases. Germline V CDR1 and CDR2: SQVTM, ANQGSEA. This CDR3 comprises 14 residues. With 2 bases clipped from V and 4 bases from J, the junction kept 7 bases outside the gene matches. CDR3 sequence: CSVERTGAGTEAFF. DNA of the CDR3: TGCAGCGTTGAACGAACAGGGGCGGGCACTGAAGCTTTCTTT. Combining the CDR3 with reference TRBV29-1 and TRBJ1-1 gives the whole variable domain SAVISQKPSRDICQRGTSLTIQCQVDSQVTMMFWYRQQPGQSLTLIATANQGSEATYESGFVIDKFPISRPNLTFSTLTVSNMSPEDSSIYLCSVERTGAGTEAFFGQGTRLTVV.

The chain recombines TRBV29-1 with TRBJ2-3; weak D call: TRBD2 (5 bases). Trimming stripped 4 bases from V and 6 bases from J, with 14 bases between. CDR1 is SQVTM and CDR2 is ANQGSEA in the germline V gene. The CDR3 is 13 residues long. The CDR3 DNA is TGCAGCGTTGGGGAGACTGGCAGGGATACGCAGTATTTT. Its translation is CSVGETGRDTQYF.

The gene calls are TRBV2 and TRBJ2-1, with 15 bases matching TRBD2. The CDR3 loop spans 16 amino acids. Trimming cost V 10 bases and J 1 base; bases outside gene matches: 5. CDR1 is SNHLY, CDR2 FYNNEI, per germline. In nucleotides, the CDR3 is TGTGCCACTCGGGGACTAGCGGGAGGTTCCTACAATGAGCAGTTCTTC. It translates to CATRGLAGGSYNEQFF.

The CDR3 DNA follows: TGTGCCAGCAGCAAATTCAGGGGGGTGGACAGTTATAGCAATCAGCCCCAGCATTTT. As protein: CASSKFRGVDSYSNQPQHF. The chain employs TRBV21-1 and TRBJ1-5; the table's TRBD1 call for D was not verified on the DNA. TRBV21-1 is annotated as a pseudogene. The CDR3 sequence is 19 residues long.

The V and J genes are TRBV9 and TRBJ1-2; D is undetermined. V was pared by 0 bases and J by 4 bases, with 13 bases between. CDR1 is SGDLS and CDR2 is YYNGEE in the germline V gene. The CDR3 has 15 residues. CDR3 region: CASSVDLRGGYGYTF. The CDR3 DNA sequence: TGTGCCAGCAGCGTAGATTTGCGAGGAGGCTATGGCTACACCTTC.

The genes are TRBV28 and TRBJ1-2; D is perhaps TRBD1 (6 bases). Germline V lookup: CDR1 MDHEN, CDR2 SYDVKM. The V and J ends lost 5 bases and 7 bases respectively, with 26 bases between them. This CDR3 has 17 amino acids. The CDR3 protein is CASSGGNGQIFLGGYTF. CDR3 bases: TGTGCCAGCAGTGGGGGAAACGGACAGATATTTTTAGGTGGCTACACCTTC.

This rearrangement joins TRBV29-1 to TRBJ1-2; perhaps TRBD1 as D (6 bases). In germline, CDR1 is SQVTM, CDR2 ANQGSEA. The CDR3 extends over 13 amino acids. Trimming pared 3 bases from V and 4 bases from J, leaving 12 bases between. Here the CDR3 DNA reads TGCAGCGTTGAGCCAGGGGATAGCTATGGCTACACCTTC. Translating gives CSVEPGDSYGYTF.

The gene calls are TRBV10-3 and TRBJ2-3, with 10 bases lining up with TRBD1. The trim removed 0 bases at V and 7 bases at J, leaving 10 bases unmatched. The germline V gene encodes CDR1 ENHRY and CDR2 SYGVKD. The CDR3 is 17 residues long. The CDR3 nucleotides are TGTGCCATCAGTGAGTCGGGGACAGGGGATTTCGTATATACGCAGTATTTT. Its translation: CAISESGTGDFVYTQYF.